A single sample gave rise to the 20 T cell receptor beta chains below, sequenced in a study of cytomegalovirus exposure and HLA in healthy donors. The study ran its PCR with 60 Vbeta and 13 Jbeta primers. Method: immunoSEQ multiplex PCR; TCRdb's copy keeps in-frame clones and lacks some. Found here are 230,000 or so clones, 92% of them singletons; the top ten hold around 1.7%. The sample comprised PBMCs. These receptors all stem from a girl aged 2-10 years in good health and CMV-seronegative.

The V gene is TRBV20-1, the J gene TRBJ1-2; D unresolved. CDR3 length equals 11 residues. CDR1 is DFQATT and CDR2 is SNEGSKA in the germline V gene (reference sequence). Trimming shortened V by 4 bases and J by 8 bases, and 11 bases separated the two germline ends. CDR3 in DNA: TGCAGTGCTAACCCCGTACAGGGCTACACCTTC. Translating it yields CSANPVQGYTF.

The chain is built from TRBV5-1 and TRBJ1-4, with 9 positions matching TRBD1. The V and J ends lost 5 bases and 8 bases, in that order; junction bases with no gene match: 4. There are 13 residues in the CDR3. The germline V gene has CDR1 SGHRS and CDR2 YFSETQ. CDR3 bases: TGCGCCAGCAGGGGACAGGGTGACGAAAAACTGTTTTTT. It specifies CASRGQGDEKLFF.

The chain carries TRBV5-8 and TRBJ2-3; TRBD1 agrees at 11 bases. The CDR3 extends over 15 amino acids. The germline CDR1 and CDR2 sequences are SGHTS and YDEGEE. The V segment lost 3 bases and the J segment 5 bases; nucleotides outside the gene matches: 5. The CDR3 DNA follows: TGTGCCAGCAGCTCCGGACAGGGGGCAGGAGATACGCAGTATTTT. Translating it yields CASSSGQGAGDTQYF.

This chain uses TRBV28 with TRBJ1-3; possible D gene TRBD1, 6 bases. CDR3 size: 14 residues. V was pared by 8 bases and J by 0 bases, with 11 bases between. The germline gives CDR1 MDHEN, CDR2 SYDVKM. CDR3 loop: CASQDRPSGNTIYF. The CDR3 nucleotides read TGTGCCAGCCAAGACAGGCCCTCTGGAAACACCATATATTTT. The whole variable domain, filled in from reference TRBV28 and TRBJ1-3, reads DVKVTQSSRYLVKRTGEKVFLECVQDMDHENMFWYRQDPGLGLRLIYFSYDVKMKEKGDIPEGYSVSREKKERFSLILESASTNQTSMYLCASQDRPSGNTIYFGEGSWLTVV.

This clone was found once. The gene calls are TRBV9 and TRBJ1-1; TRBD1 might be the D (6 bases). The germline V gene has CDR1 SGDLS and CDR2 YYNGEE. CDR3 length equals 15 residues. Trimming left V 5 bases short and J 1 base short, with 15 bases between. The chain's CDR3 is CASSSKGHQNTEAFF. Written as DNA, the CDR3 is TGTGCCAGCAGTTCTAAGGGACACCAGAACACTGAAGCTTTCTTT.

CDR3 nucleotides: TGTGCCAGCAGCACCAGGACAGGGGGGCAGAGGGACTATGGCTACACCTTC. Amino acids: CASSTRTGGQRDYGYTF. This rearrangement joins TRBV7-9 to TRBJ1-2; 10 bases match TRBD1. J was trimmed by 3 bases and V by 5 bases; bases with no gene match: 12. The germline CDR1 and CDR2 sequences are SEHNR and FQNEAQ (reference sequence). This CDR3 spans 17 amino acids.

This clone was detected once. The chain combines TRBV5-6 with TRBJ2-5, with 14 bases aligning to TRBD2. V lost 0 bases, J lost 4 bases, and 2 bases stayed unmatched. Germline V CDR1 and CDR2: SGHDT, YYEEEE. The CDR3 is 16 residues long. CDR3 amino acids: CASSLGGLAGGETQYF. The DNA for the CDR3 is TGTGCCAGCAGCTTGGGCGGACTAGCGGGAGGAGAGACCCAGTACTTC.

This chain connects TRBV7-6 to TRBJ2-2; TRBD2 matches at 8 bases. Trimming cost V 2 bases and J 6 bases; bases outside gene matches: 2. CDR1 is SGHVS and CDR2 is FNYEAQ in the germline V gene. The CDR3 length is 14 residues. In DNA, the CDR3 is TGTGCCAGCAGCTTAAGCGGGAGTCCCGGGGAGCTGTTTTTT. It encodes CASSLSGSPGELFF.

This rearrangement joins TRBV5-4 to TRBJ1-3; 7 bases map to TRBD1. The V gene's germline CDR1 is SGHNT and CDR2 YYREEE (reference sequence). J lost 0 bases, V lost 2 bases, and 2 bases had no gene match. This CDR3 has 15 residues. CDR3 nucleotide sequence: TGTGCCAGCAGCTTCGGACAGGTCTCTGGAAACACCATATATTTT. Protein product: CASSFGQVSGNTIYF.

The rearrangement uses TRBV25-1 and TRBJ2-7; no clear D. The CDR3 loop spans 15 amino acids. Germline lookup yields CDR1 MGHDK and CDR2 SYGVNS. V was cut by 6 bases and J by 4 bases, with 19 bases left in between. The DNA for the CDR3 is TGTGCCAGCAGCGAAGGGCCCCGCAGGAAGTACGAGCAGTACTTC. Its translation: CASSEGPRRKYEQYF.

The genes are TRBV9 and TRBJ2-7; D unclear. Germline loops: CDR1 SGDLS, CDR2 YYNGEE. Trimming removed 4 bases at V and 2 bases at J, with 13 bases between. The CDR3 covers 14 residues. Written as DNA, the CDR3 is TGTGCCAGCAGCCGTGCCGAGCCCCCCTACGAGCAGTACTTC. It specifies CASSRAEPPYEQYF.

This chain joins TRBV27 and TRBJ2-5; D ambiguous. The J call may be in error: the DNA end matches TRBJ2-7 better. The CDR3 has 14 amino acids. Germline CDR1 MNHEY, CDR2 SMNVEV (reference sequence). The CDR3, as DNA: TGTGCCAGCAGTTCCTCCCTCAGGCGCTACGAGCAGTACTTC. Translated: CASSSSLRRYEQYF.

This clone was observed a handful of times. The rearrangement joins TRBV5-1 to TRBJ2-7, with TRBD1 as a possible D gene (5 bases). The CDR3 consists of 13 residues. The ends were cut back, 1 base at V and 5 bases at J, with 10 bases in the middle. CDR1 and CDR2 (germline): SGHRS, YFSETQ. The CDR3 DNA reads as TGCGCCAGCAGCTTGCAGGGTTCCCACGAGCAGTACTTC. It yields the protein CASSLQGSHEQYF. The full variable domain, with the rest looked up from reference TRBV5-1 and TRBJ2-7, is KAGVTQTPRYLIKTRGQQVTLSCSPISGHRSVSWYQQTPGQGLQFLFEYFSETQRNKGNFPGRFSGRQFSNSRSEMNVSTLELGDSALYLCASSLQGSHEQYFGPGTRLTVT.

The chain recombines TRBV9 with TRBJ2-7; D gene uncertain. There are 16 residues in the CDR3. The ends were cut back, 1 base at V and 3 bases at J, with 17 bases in the middle. Per germline, CDR1 SGDLS and CDR2 YYNGEE. As DNA, the CDR3 is TGTGCCAGCAGCGTATCGGCGACTTCTGCGTACTACGAGCAGTACTTC. It is translated as CASSVSATSAYYEQYF.

This clone was counted once. The rearrangement links TRBV13 to TRBJ2-5; 10 bases agree with TRBD2. Germline values: CDR1 PRHDT, CDR2 FYEKMQ (reference sequence). The CDR3 loop spans 15 amino acids. J gave up 5 bases and V 4 bases, and 7 bases lay outside the gene matches. The CDR3 DNA reads TGTGCCAGCAGCTACCGGACTAGCGGTTGGGAGACCCAGTACTTC. Its protein product is CASSYRTSGWETQYF.

The CDR3 is CASSLQGNTGELFF. The CDR3 DNA reads as TGTGCCAGCAGTTTACAGGGTAACACCGGGGAGCTGTTTTTT. The chain recombines TRBV6-6 with TRBJ2-2, with TRBD1 as a possible D gene (6 bases). Germline CDR1 is MNHNY and CDR2 is SVGAGI (reference sequence). Trimming removed 4 bases from V and 2 bases from J, with 8 bases in between. CDR3 length: 14 residues.

V is TRBV23-1 and J is TRBJ1-2, with D uncertain. TRBV23-1 is classed as an ORF, of uncertain function. The CDR3 runs 13 residues. Trimming removed 1 base from V and 4 bases from J, with 7 bases in between. The CDR3 sequence: CASSQWQVYGYTF. CDR3 nucleotides: TGCGCCAGCAGTCAATGGCAGGTCTATGGCTACACCTTC.

CDR3 coding DNA: TGTGCCAGCAGACACTCAGGCAGGGACTCTGGAAACACCATATATTTT. This gives the protein CASRHSGRDSGNTIYF. The chain joins TRBV27 to TRBJ1-3, with D perhaps TRBD1 (5 bases). Trimming took off 6 bases at V and 0 bases at J, with 15 bases between the two ends. This CDR3 contains 16 residues. Looked up from germline, CDR1 is MNHEY and CDR2 is SMNVEV (reference sequence).

The J gene is TRBJ1-1, the V gene TRBV12-5; the D is unclear. Germline-derived CDR1 and CDR2 are LGHNT and FRNRAP. V lost 0 bases, J lost 1 base, and 6 bases lay in between. CDR3 length equals 14 residues. CDR3 nucleotide sequence: TGTGCTAGTGGTTTGGTAGCGGGGAACACTGAAGCTTTCTTT. Translated: CASGLVAGNTEAFF.

The chain links TRBV19 to TRBJ1-1; TRBD1 matches at 9 bases. Germline V lookup: CDR1 LNHDA, CDR2 SQIVND (reference sequence). The length of the CDR3 is 14 residues. J was trimmed by 4 bases and V by 10 bases; bases with no gene match: 10. CDR3 sequence (DNA): TGTGCCACCAACACAGGGGGCGTCGGCACTGAAGCTTTCTTT. Protein: CATNTGGVGTEAFF.